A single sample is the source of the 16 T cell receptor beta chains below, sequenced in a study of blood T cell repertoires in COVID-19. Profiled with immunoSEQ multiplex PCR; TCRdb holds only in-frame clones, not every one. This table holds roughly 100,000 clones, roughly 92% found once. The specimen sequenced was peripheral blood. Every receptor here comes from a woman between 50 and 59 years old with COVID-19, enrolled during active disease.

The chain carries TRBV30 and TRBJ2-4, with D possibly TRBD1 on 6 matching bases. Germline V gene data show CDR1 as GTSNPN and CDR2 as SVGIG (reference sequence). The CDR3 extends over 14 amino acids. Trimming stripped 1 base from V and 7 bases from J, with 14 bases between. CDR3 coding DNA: TGTGCCTGGAGTGCCTCCACCACAGGGAACATTCAGTACTTC. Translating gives CAWSASTTGNIQYF.

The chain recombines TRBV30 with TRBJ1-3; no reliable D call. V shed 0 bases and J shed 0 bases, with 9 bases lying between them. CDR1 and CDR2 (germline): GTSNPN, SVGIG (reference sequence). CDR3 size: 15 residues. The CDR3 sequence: CAWSVGENSGNTIYF. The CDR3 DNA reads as TGTGCCTGGAGTGTAGGAGAAAACTCTGGAAACACCATATATTTT.

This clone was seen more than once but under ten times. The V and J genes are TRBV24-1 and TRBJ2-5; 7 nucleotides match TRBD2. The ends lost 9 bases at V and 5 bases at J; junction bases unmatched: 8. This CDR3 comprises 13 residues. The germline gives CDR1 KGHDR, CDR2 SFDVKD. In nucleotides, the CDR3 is TGTGCCACCTCCGGGGGGTTAGCGGAGACCCAGTACTTC. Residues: CATSGGLAETQYF.

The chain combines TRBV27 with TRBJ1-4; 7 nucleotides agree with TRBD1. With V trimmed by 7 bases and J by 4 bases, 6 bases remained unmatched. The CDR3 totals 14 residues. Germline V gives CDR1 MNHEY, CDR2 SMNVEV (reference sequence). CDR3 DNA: TGTGCCAGCACCTCGGGACAGCATAATGAAAAACTGTTTTTT. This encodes CASTSGQHNEKLFF.

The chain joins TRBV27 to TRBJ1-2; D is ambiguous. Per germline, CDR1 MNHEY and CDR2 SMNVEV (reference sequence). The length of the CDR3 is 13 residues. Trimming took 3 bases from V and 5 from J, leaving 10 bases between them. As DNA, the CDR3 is TGTGCCAGCAGTTTTGCAGGCTTTTATGGCTACACCTTC. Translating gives CASSFAGFYGYTF.

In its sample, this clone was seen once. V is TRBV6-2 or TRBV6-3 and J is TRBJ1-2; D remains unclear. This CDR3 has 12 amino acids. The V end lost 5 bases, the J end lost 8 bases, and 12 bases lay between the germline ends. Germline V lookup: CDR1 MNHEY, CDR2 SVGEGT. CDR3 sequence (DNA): TGTGCCAGCAGTCACAGAGTAGGCGGCTACACCTTC. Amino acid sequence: CASSHRVGGYTF.

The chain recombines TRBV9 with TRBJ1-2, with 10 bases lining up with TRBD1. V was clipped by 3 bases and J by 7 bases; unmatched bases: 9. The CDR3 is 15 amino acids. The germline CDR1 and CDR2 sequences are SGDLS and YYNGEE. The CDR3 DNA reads TGTGCCAGCAGCGGTCCGGGACAGGGGATTGGTGGCTACACCTTC. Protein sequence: CASSGPGQGIGGYTF.

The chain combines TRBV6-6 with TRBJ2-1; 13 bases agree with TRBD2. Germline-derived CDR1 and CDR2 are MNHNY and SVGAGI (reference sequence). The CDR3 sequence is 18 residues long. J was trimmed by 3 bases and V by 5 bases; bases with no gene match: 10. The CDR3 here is CASSRVGGTSGDYNEQFF. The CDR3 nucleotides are TGTGCCAGCAGTCGCGTGGGAGGGACTAGCGGGGACTACAATGAGCAGTTCTTC.

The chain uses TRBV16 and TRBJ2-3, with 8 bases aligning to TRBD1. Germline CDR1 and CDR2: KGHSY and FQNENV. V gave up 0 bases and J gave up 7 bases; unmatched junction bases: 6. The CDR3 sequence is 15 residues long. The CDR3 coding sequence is TGTGCCAGCAGCCAATCGCCGACAGGGGCAAATACGCAGTATTTT. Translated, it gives CASSQSPTGANTQYF.

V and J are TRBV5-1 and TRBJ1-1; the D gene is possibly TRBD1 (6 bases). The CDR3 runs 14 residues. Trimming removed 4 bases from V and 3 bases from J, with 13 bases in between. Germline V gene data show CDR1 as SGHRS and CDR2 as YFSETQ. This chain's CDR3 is CASSASTGYTEAFF. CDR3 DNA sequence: TGCGCCAGCAGCGCATCTACAGGGTACACTGAAGCTTTCTTT.

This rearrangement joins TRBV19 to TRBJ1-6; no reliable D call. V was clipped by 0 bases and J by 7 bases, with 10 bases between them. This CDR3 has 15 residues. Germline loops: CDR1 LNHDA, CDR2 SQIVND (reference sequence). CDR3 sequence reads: CASSIDPHGNSPLHF. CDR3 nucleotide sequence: TGTGCCAGTAGTATAGATCCACATGGCAATTCACCCCTCCACTTT.

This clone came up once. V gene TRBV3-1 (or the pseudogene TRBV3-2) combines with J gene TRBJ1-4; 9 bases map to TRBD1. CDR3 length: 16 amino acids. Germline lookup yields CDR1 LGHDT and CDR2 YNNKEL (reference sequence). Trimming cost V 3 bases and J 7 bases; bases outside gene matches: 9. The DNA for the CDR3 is TGTGCCAGCAGCCATGGGACAGGGAGCCTAGGTGAAAAACTGTTTTTT. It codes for CASSHGTGSLGEKLFF.

CDR3 in amino acids: CASSLPPVGGYGYTF. Here the CDR3 DNA reads TGCGCCAGCAGCTTGCCCCCGGTCGGGGGTTATGGCTACACCTTC. The V gene is TRBV5-1, the J gene TRBJ1-2; D may be TRBD1 (5 bases). This CDR3 spans 15 amino acids. Trimming cost V 1 base and J 5 bases, with 15 bases left between them. CDR1 and CDR2 (germline): SGHRS, YFSETQ.

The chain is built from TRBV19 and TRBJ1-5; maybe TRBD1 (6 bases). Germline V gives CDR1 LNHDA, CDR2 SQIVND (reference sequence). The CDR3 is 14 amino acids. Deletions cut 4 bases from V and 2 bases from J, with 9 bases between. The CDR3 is CASSRTAGNQPQHF. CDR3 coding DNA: TGTGCCAGTAGTAGGACAGCGGGCAATCAGCCCCAGCATTTT.

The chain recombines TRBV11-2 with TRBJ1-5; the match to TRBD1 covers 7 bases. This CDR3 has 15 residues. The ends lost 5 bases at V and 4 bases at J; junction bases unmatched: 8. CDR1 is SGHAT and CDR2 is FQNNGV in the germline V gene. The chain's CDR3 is CASSPIGTANQPQHF. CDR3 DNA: TGTGCCAGCAGCCCGATCGGGACAGCGAATCAGCCCCAGCATTTT.

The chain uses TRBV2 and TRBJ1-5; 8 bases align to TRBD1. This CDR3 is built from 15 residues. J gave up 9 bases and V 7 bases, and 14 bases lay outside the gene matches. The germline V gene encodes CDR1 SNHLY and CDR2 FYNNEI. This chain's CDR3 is CASTRSGDRGGPQHF. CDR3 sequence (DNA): TGTGCCAGCACTCGAAGTGGAGACAGGGGCGGGCCCCAGCATTTT.